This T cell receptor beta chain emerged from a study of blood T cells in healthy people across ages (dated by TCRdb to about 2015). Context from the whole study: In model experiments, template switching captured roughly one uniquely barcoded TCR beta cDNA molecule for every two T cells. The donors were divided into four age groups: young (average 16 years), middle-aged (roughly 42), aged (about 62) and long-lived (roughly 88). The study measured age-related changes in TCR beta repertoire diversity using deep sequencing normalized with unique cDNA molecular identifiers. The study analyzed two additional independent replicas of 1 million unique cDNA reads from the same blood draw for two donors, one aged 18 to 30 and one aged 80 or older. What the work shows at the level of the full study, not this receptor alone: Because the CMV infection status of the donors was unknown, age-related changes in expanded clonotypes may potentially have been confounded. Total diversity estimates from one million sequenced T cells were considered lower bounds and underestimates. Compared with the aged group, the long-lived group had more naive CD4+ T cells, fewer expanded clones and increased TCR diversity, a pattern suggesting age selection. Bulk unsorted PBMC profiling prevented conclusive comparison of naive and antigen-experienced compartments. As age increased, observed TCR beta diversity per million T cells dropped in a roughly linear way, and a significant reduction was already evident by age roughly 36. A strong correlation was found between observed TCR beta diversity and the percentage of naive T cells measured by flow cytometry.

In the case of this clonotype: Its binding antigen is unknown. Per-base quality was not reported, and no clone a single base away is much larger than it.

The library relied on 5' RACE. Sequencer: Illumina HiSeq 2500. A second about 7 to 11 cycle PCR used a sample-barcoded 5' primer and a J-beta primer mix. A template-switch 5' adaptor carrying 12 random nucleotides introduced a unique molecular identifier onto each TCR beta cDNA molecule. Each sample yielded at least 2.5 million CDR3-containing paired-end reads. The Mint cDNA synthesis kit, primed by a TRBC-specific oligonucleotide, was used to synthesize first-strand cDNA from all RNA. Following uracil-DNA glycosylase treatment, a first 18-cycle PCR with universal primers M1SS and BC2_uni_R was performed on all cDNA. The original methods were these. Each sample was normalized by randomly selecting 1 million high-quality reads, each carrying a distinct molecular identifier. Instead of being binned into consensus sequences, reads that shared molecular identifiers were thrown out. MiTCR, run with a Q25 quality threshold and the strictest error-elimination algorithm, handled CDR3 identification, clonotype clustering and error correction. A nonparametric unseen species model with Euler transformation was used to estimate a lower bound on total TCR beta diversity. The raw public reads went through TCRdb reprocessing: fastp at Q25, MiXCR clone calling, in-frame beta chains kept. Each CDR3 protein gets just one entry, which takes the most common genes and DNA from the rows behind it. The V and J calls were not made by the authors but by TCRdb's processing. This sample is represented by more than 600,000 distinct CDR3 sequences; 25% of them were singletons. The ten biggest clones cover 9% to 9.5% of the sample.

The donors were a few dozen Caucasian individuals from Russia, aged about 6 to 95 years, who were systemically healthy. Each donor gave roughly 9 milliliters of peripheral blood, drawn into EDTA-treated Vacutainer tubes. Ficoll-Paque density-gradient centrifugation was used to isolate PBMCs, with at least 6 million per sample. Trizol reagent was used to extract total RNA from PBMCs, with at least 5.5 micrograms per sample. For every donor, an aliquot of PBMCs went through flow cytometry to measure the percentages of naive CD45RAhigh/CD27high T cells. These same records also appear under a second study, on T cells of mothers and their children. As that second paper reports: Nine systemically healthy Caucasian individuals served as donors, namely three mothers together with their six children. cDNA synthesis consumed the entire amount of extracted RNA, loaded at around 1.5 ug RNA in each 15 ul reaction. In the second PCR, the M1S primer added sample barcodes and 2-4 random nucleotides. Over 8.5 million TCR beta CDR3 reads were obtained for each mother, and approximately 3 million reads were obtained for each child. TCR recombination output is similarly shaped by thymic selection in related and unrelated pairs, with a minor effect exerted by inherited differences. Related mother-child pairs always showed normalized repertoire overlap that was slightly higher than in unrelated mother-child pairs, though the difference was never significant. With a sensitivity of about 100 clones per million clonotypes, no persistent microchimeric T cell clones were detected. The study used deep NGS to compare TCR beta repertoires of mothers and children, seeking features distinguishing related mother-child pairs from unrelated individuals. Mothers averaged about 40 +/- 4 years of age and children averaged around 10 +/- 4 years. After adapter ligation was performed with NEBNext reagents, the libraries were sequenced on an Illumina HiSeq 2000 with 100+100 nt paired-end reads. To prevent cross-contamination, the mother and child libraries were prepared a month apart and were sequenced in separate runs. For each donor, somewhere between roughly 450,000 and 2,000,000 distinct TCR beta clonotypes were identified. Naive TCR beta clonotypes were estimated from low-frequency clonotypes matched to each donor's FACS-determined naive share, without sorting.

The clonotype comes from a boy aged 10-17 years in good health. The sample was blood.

The CDR3 here reads CASSPMTDYGYTF. The nucleotides are TGTGCCAGCAGCCCCATGACAGACTATGGCTACACCTTC. The chain was built from TRBV28 and TRBJ1-2; TRBD1 could be the D gene, as 5 bases match. CDR1 is given as MDHEN and CDR2 as SYDVKM, both from the germline V gene. The CDR3 starts with the cysteine, ends with the phenylalanine, and has 13 residues. The DNA shown is the 39-base CDR3, in frame from base 1. Trimming removed 6 bases from V and 3 bases from J, leaving 11 bases between the germline ends.